The 10 T cell receptor beta chains below come from one sample, sequenced in a study of blood T cell repertoires in COVID-19. Sequenced by immunoSEQ multiplex PCR; TCRdb stores in-frame clones only, minus some. The sample includes about 37,000 clones, around nine tenths of them seen just once. Sequences were obtained from peripheral blood. The receptors were gathered from a man aged 55-75 years with active COVID-19.

The chain recombines TRBV7-3 with TRBJ2-1, with 12 bases that match TRBD1. Germline V CDR1 and CDR2: SGHTA, FQGTGA. The CDR3 loop spans 15 amino acids. Trimming took 5 bases from V and 7 from J; bases not matched to a gene: 6. The CDR3, as DNA: TGTGCCAGCAGCCCCGGGACAGGGGGCTTGAATGAGCAGTTCTTC. Protein sequence: CASSPGTGGLNEQFF.

J is TRBJ1-1 and V is TRBV7-2, with D perhaps matching TRBD1 (5 bases). Trimming cost V 0 bases and J 0 bases, with 8 bases left between them. Germline CDR1 and CDR2: SGHTA and FQGNSA. The CDR3 runs 15 residues. In DNA form, the CDR3 reads TGTGCCAGCAGCTTAGCGCCAGGGTTGAACACTGAAGCTTTCTTT. Translated: CASSLAPGLNTEAFF. Combining the CDR3 with reference TRBV7-2 and TRBJ1-1 gives the whole variable domain GAGVSQSPSNKVTEKGKDVELRCDPISGHTALYWYRQSLGQGLEFLIYFQGNSAPDKSGLPSDRFSAERTGGSVSTLTIQRTQQEDSAVYLCASSLAPGLNTEAFFGQGTRLTVV.

This clone is deemed medium-sized. J is TRBJ2-1 and V is TRBV9, with D uncertain. V was trimmed by 0 bases and J by 5 bases, leaving 6 bases between them. Germline V lookup: CDR1 SGDLS, CDR2 YYNGEE. CDR3 length: 13 amino acids. CDR3 sequence reads: CASSVGLDNEQFF. CDR3 DNA: TGTGCCAGCAGCGTAGGGCTCGACAATGAGCAGTTCTTC.

The chain uses TRBV28 and TRBJ1-5, with a weak D call TRBD1 (6 bases). This CDR3 is built from 14 residues. Trimming removed 10 bases at V and 0 bases at J, with 13 bases between. Germline CDR1 and CDR2: MDHEN and SYDVKM. The CDR3 nucleotides read TGTGCCACCTTTACAGGGCTTAGCAATCAGCCCCAGCATTTT. Protein product: CATFTGLSNQPQHF.

The sample holds a few counts of this clone. This chain connects TRBV3-1 (or the pseudogene TRBV3-2) to TRBJ1-6; 8 nucleotides line up with TRBD1. V lost 1 base to trimming and J lost 7 bases; unmatched junction nucleotides: 0. Germline loops: CDR1 LGHDT, CDR2 YNNKEL (reference sequence). CDR3 length: 14 amino acids. The CDR3 sequence is CASSQGTGNSPLHF. The CDR3 nucleotides are TGTGCCAGCAGCCAAGGGACAGGGAATTCACCCCTCCACTTT.

The chain recombines TRBV5-1 with TRBJ2-2; 8 bases align to TRBD2. V shed 0 bases and J 5 bases; nucleotides not matched to a gene: 6. CDR1 and CDR2 (germline): SGHRS, YFSETQ. The CDR3 extends over 16 amino acids. DNA for the CDR3: TGCGCCAGCAGCTTGGTGGCTAGCGGGCCGACCGGGGAGCTGTTTTTT. Encoded protein: CASSLVASGPTGELFF.

The chain has TRBV2 and TRBJ2-7, with 8 bases fitting TRBD2. This CDR3 region has 15 residues. The junction had 14 bases not matched to a gene; V was cut back by 6 bases and J by 7 bases. Germline CDR1 SNHLY, CDR2 FYNNEI. CDR3: CASRSLTSGPGEQYF. CDR3 in DNA: TGTGCCAGCAGATCGTTAACTAGCGGCCCAGGTGAGCAGTACTTC. The full variable domain, completed using reference TRBV2 and TRBJ2-7, is EPEVTQTPSHQVTQMGQEVILRCVPISNHLYFYWYRQILGQKVEFLVSFYNNEISEKSEIFDDQFSVERPDGSNFTLKIRSTKLEDSAMYFCASRSLTSGPGEQYFGPGTRLTVT.

In this sample, this clone turned up once. The V call is TRBV19, the J call TRBJ2-7; 7 bases fit TRBD2. The CDR3 consists of 14 residues. V lost 10 bases and J lost 2; bases outside the gene matches: 11. Germline-derived CDR1 and CDR2 are LNHDA and SQIVND (reference sequence). DNA of the CDR3: TGTGCCACTGGATTGGGGAGGGGAGCCTACGAGCAGTACTTC. It codes for CATGLGRGAYEQYF.

The genes are TRBV10-1 and TRBJ2-5, with 7 bases fitting TRBD2. The germline CDR1 and CDR2 sequences are WNHNN and SYGVQD (reference sequence). The CDR3 loop spans 14 amino acids. The V gene end was trimmed by 6 bases and the J gene end by 5 bases; junction bases not matched to a gene: 9. The DNA of the CDR3 is TGCGCCAGCAGCAACAAGGTCGGGGGGGAGACCCAGTACTTC. Its protein product is CASSNKVGGETQYF.

This chain uses TRBV12-3 or TRBV12-4 with TRBJ1-5; no definite D call. Trimming shortened V by 6 bases and J by 0 bases, and 6 bases separated the two germline ends. The CDR3 extends over 13 amino acids. CDR3 sequence reads: CASSLSSNQPQHF. The CDR3 DNA sequence: TGTGCCAGCAGCCTCTCTAGCAATCAGCCCCAGCATTTT.